A single sample is the source of the 25 T cell receptor beta chains below, sequenced in a study of T cell responses to AZD1222 COVID-19 vaccine. This table comes from immunoSEQ multiplex PCR, and its TCRdb copy is limited to in-frame clones, with some not included. This table has approximately 100,000 clones, 75% to 95% appearing once. The starting material was peripheral blood, obtained on day 0 of AZD1222 vaccination. Receptors originate from an adult in good health.

The chain links TRBV6-5 to TRBJ1-2; D perhaps matches TRBD1 (6 bases). The CDR3 consists of 14 residues. Germline V CDR1 and CDR2: MNHEY, SVGAGI. The germline V and J ends were trimmed by 0 bases and 7 bases, with 12 bases remaining between them. CDR3 in DNA: TGTGCCAGCAGTTACTCTAGGGGGGCGGGTGGCTACACCTTC. The encoded protein is CASSYSRGAGGYTF.

The chain employs TRBV5-1 and TRBJ2-2; D might be TRBD1 (5 bases). The germline V gene has CDR1 SGHRS and CDR2 YFSETQ. This CDR3 is 19 amino acids long. Deletions cut 5 bases from V and 0 bases from J, with 23 bases between. CDR3 DNA: TGCGCCAGCAGTCCATTAAGGGGCAGCATCTACGCGAACACCGGGGAGCTGTTTTTT. The encoded protein is CASSPLRGSIYANTGELFF.

The chain recombines TRBV1 with TRBJ1-6; the table's D call TRBD1 went unverified against the DNA. TRBV1 is termed a pseudogene. This CDR3 spans 24 amino acids. The CDR3 nucleotides read TGCACCAGCAGCCAAATAACGGACTGTTCCCGGACTGACAGGGTTTCCTCCTATAATTCACCCCTCCACTTT. Protein sequence: CTSSQITDCSRTDRVSSYNSPLHF.

This chain links TRBV3-1 (or the pseudogene TRBV3-2) with TRBJ1-2; TRBD1 might be the D (6 bases). The germline V and J ends were trimmed by 4 bases and 3 bases, with 15 bases remaining between them. CDR1 LGHDT and CDR2 YNNKEL come from the germline V gene (reference sequence). The CDR3 runs to 15 residues. The CDR3 spells CASSLTPTGDYGYTF. The CDR3 DNA is TGTGCCAGCAGCCTGACCCCGACAGGAGACTATGGCTACACCTTC.

The chain has TRBV11-2 and TRBJ1-1, with D perhaps matching TRBD1 (6 bases). Trimming pared 5 bases from V and 1 base from J, leaving 14 bases between. Germline V gene sequence: CDR1 SGHAT, CDR2 FQNNGV. The CDR3 has 15 amino acids. The CDR3 sequence is CASSPPRDKNTEAFF. Written as DNA, the CDR3 is TGTGCCAGCAGCCCTCCCAGGGACAAGAACACTGAAGCTTTCTTT.

DNA of the CDR3: TGTGCCAGCAGTCCCTGGGGACCCGGGCCGGCTGAAAAACTGTTTTTT. Translated: CASSPWGPGPAEKLFF. The rearrangement links TRBV28 to TRBJ1-4, with D possibly matching TRBD1 (5 bases). Deletions cut 5 bases from V and 7 bases from J, with 20 bases between. This CDR3 contains 16 residues. The germline V gene has CDR1 MDHEN and CDR2 SYDVKM.

The chain is built from TRBV7-7 and TRBJ2-2, with D possibly being TRBD2 (6 bases). V lost 1 base to trimming and J lost 5 bases, with 8 bases between them. This CDR3 contains 14 residues. Germline CDR1 is SSHAT and CDR2 is FNYEAQ (reference sequence). CDR3 sequence (DNA): TGTGCCAGCAGCTTAGTTGCGGGGACCGGGGAGCTGTTTTTT. This encodes CASSLVAGTGELFF.

This clone was recorded only once. V gene TRBV7-2 combines with J gene TRBJ2-7, with D unresolved. V lost 0 bases, J lost 7 bases, and 4 bases lay in between. The CDR3 is 11 residues long. Per the germline V gene, CDR1 is SGHTA and CDR2 is FQGNSA. The DNA for the CDR3 is TGTGCCAGCAGCTTAGCCCGGGAGCAGTACTTC. Protein sequence: CASSLAREQYF.

The V gene is TRBV2, the J gene TRBJ1-2, with 9 bases that match TRBD1. Germline V gene lookup returns CDR1 SNHLY and CDR2 FYNNEI. The CDR3 has 13 amino acids. V shed 10 bases, J shed 3 bases, and the junction held 6 bases outside the gene matches. The CDR3 loop is CATKGQGDYGYTF. The DNA for the CDR3 is TGTGCCACCAAGGGACAGGGCGACTATGGCTACACCTTC.

This chain joins TRBV2 and TRBJ2-1; 13 bases fit TRBD2. This CDR3 region has 13 residues. Germline CDR1 reads SNHLY; CDR2 reads FYNNEI. Trimming at V came to 6 bases and at J to 7 bases, leaving 0 bases not matched to a gene. CDR3 protein: CASRTSGGNEQFF. The DNA for the CDR3 is TGTGCCAGCAGGACTAGCGGGGGGAATGAGCAGTTCTTC.

V usage is TRBV5-8 and J usage is TRBJ1-4; the match to TRBD1 covers 7 bases. From germline, CDR1 is SGHTS and CDR2 YDEGEE. Trimming removed 0 bases from V and 6 bases from J; junction bases left unmatched: 8. There are 16 residues in the CDR3. The CDR3 protein is CASSLVSTGMDEKLFF. The CDR3 bases are TGTGCCAGCAGCTTGGTTTCGACAGGGATGGATGAAAAACTGTTTTTT.

This chain joins TRBV12-3 or TRBV12-4 and TRBJ1-2; tentative D call: TRBD1 (5 bases). V lost 9 bases and J 7 bases, leaving 9 bases between the germline ends. The CDR3 is made up of 10 amino acids. The CDR3 DNA follows: TGTGCCAGGGGACTGCGTGGCTACACCTTC. It translates to CARGLRGYTF.

The V gene is TRBV6-1, the J gene TRBJ1-2; D not certain. This CDR3 is built from 13 residues. The V gene lost 1 base and the J gene lost 4 bases, with 7 bases spanning the gap. In germline, CDR1 is MNHNS, CDR2 SASEGT. The CDR3 DNA reads TGTGCCAGCAGTGAAGGACGGACCTATGGCTACACCTTC. Its protein is CASSEGRTYGYTF.

V is TRBV5-5 and J is TRBJ2-3; D tentatively reads TRBD1 or TRBD2 (5 bases each). V was trimmed by 4 bases and J by 2 bases, leaving 17 bases between them. Germline V gene sequence: CDR1 SGHKS, CDR2 YYEKEE (reference sequence). The CDR3 is 16 residues long. Here the CDR3 DNA reads TGTGCCAGCAGCCCCACCAACTGGGACGACACAGATACGCAGTATTTT. This codes for CASSPTNWDDTDTQYF. The full variable domain, in which reference TRBV5-5 and TRBJ2-3 provide the parts outside the CDR3, is DAGVTQSPTHLIKTRGQQVTLRCSPISGHKSVSWYQQVLGQGPQFIFQYYEKEERGRGNFPDRFSARQFPNYSSELNVNALLLGDSALYLCASSPTNWDDTDTQYFGPGTRLTVL.

The chain recombines TRBV5-4 with TRBJ1-2, with a weak D call TRBD1 (6 bases). In germline, CDR1 is SGHNT, CDR2 YYREEE (reference sequence). Trimming cost V 3 bases and J 13 bases, with 13 bases left between them. The CDR3 has 11 amino acids. The CDR3 spells CASSYTGRATF. CDR3 nucleotides: TGTGCCAGCAGCTATACAGGGCGGGCCACCTTC.

CDR3 residues: CASSDQGFHTEAFF. The CDR3 DNA is TGTGCCAGCAGCGATCAGGGTTTCCACACTGAAGCTTTCTTT. V and J are TRBV7-2 and TRBJ1-1, with D possibly matching TRBD1 (5 bases). V was clipped by 5 bases and J by 3 bases, with 13 bases between them. The CDR3 is made up of 14 amino acids. The germline V gene encodes CDR1 SGHTA and CDR2 FQGNSA.

The DNA of the CDR3 is TGTGCCACCAGTGATTTGGGGCGGGGGCGGCTGATAGATACGCAGTATTTT. Translating it yields CATSDLGRGRLIDTQYF. The chain is built from TRBV24-1 and TRBJ2-3, with D maybe TRBD2 (7 bases). The CDR3 is 17 amino acids. The germline V gene encodes CDR1 KGHDR and CDR2 SFDVKD. Trimming removed 0 bases from V and 5 bases from J, with 17 bases in between.

The V and J genes are TRBV4-1 and TRBJ1-1; possible D gene TRBD1, 5 bases. The CDR3 is 16 residues long. Trimming stripped 4 bases from V and 3 bases from J, with 18 bases between. Germline V gene sequence: CDR1 MGHRA, CDR2 YSYEKL. The CDR3 DNA sequence: TGCGCCAGCAGCCTCCTTTGGGGGGGGGAGGACACTGAAGCTTTCTTT. This sequence encodes CASSLLWGGEDTEAFF.

There are a few counts of this clone. The V gene is TRBV28, the J gene TRBJ1-1, with unresolved D. Germline V gives CDR1 MDHEN, CDR2 SYDVKM. The CDR3 covers 11 residues. Trimming cost V 5 bases and J 3 bases, with 4 bases left between them. The CDR3 here is CASSRDTEAFF. CDR3 bases: TGTGCCAGCAGTAGGGACACTGAAGCTTTCTTT.

The CDR3 sequence: CASSPQERRGFYGYTF. CDR3 in DNA: TGTGCCAGCAGCCCCCAGGAGAGGAGGGGGTTCTATGGCTACACCTTC. V usage is TRBV14 and J usage is TRBJ1-2, with D perhaps matching TRBD1 (6 bases). From germline, CDR1 is SGHDN and CDR2 FVKESK. Trimming removed 4 bases from V and 4 bases from J, with 19 bases in between. This CDR3 contains 16 residues.

This clone was counted between two and nine times. This chain joins TRBV10-1 and TRBJ1-1; D might be TRBD1 (5 bases). There are 16 residues in the CDR3. Trimming took 2 bases from V and 0 from J, leaving 13 bases between them. Germline loops: CDR1 WNHNN, CDR2 SYGVQD (reference sequence). In DNA form, the CDR3 reads TGCGCCAGCAGTGAGCGCAGGGTGGAGATGAACACTGAAGCTTTCTTT. Protein sequence: CASSERRVEMNTEAFF.

The V and J genes are TRBV27 and TRBJ1-6; no clear D gene. V gave up 5 bases and J gave up 7 bases, with 6 bases separating them. Germline CDR1 is MNHEY and CDR2 is SMNVEV (reference sequence). This CDR3 is built from 12 residues. The CDR3 coding sequence is TGTGCCAGCAGTCTACCAAATTCACCCCTCCACTTT. Its protein is CASSLPNSPLHF.

The chain has TRBV13 and TRBJ1-6; 9 nucleotides align to TRBD1. The V gene end was trimmed by 1 base and the J gene end by 5 bases; junction bases not matched to a gene: 6. Germline V gene sequence: CDR1 PRHDT, CDR2 FYEKMQ (reference sequence). The CDR3 loop spans 17 amino acids. The CDR3 nucleotides are TGTGCCAGCAGCTTAGTTACAGGGGGCAATAATAATTCACCCCTCCACTTT. Encoded protein: CASSLVTGGNNNSPLHF.

Only a few counts were recorded for this clone. The chain uses TRBV18 and TRBJ1-2, with a tentative D call TRBD1 (6 bases). The CDR3 has 19 residues. Germline V lookup: CDR1 KGHSH, CDR2 LQKENI. The germline V and J ends were trimmed by 2 bases and 2 bases, with 24 bases remaining between them. As DNA, the CDR3 is TGTGCCAGCTCACCATCCGCAGGGGCCACAACTGCCGGAAACTATGGCTACACCTTC. Residues: CASSPSAGATTAGNYGYTF.

This chain connects TRBV14 to TRBJ1-2, with a weak D call TRBD1 (6 bases). The CDR3 is 14 amino acids. The V end was cut by 2 bases, the J end by 6 bases, with 13 bases between. Germline V gene data show CDR1 as SGHDN and CDR2 as FVKESK. As DNA, the CDR3 is TGTGCCAGCAGCCAACGGGACATCGTCGATGGCTACACCTTC. Its protein product is CASSQRDIVDGYTF.